This note documents a single TCR beta chain sequence. Germline V gene lookup returns CDR1 SGHNT and CDR2 YYREEE (reference sequence). Trimming removed 0 bases at V and 5 bases at J, with 11 bases between. The CDR3 runs to 15 residues. The data were produced by immunoSEQ multiplex PCR, yet TCRdb's version contains in-frame clones alone and is incomplete. Among roughly 2.5 million clones listed, over 85% were seen once. This specimen belongs to a study of shared clonotypes between healthy human individuals. The chain carries TRBV5-4 and TRBJ1-4; D is unclear. Sequences were obtained from naive CD4+ T cells sorted from blood. The sample's subset: CD45RA+ positively selected. The clonotype comes from a man between 18 and 29 years old in good health. The CDR3 bases are TGTGCCAGCAGCTTGGGCTTACGGGGAAATGAAAAACTGTTTTTT. The encoded protein is CASSLGLRGNEKLFF.